The TCR beta chain described here comes from a study of vaccination effects on CD4 cells after COVID-19. Between the trimmed V and J ends, which lost 4 bases and 0 bases, there was a span of 14 bases. This CDR3 region has 16 residues. The V gene's germline CDR1 is WNHNN and CDR2 SYGVQD (reference sequence). Investigators separated out CD4+ T cells once about 10 days of culture had passed. It was between March and December 2020 that the person had a SARS-CoV-2 infection confirmed by PCR. The cohort was immunized with two doses of either the BNT162b2 or mRNA-1273 vaccine. The table came from immunoSEQ multiplex PCR; TCRdb's copy has only in-frame clones and leaves some out. The table lists roughly 46,000 clones, 74% of them singletons. This clone showed up just a few times. No antigen is known for it. Whole-study results and caveats: Missing from the study were early post-infection timepoints, and its convalescent patients were few.

Sequencing was performed on CD4+ T cells from PBMCs cultured without peptide, taken after COVID-19 vaccination. The rearrangement links TRBV10-1 to TRBJ2-3; either TRBD1 or TRBD2 may fit D (5 bases each). The receptor was derived from a human donor who had a prior SARS-CoV-2 infection. CDR3 region: CASSGRDGKSTDTQYF. CDR3 DNA: TGCGCCAGCAGTGGACGGGACGGAAAAAGCACAGATACGCAGTATTTT.